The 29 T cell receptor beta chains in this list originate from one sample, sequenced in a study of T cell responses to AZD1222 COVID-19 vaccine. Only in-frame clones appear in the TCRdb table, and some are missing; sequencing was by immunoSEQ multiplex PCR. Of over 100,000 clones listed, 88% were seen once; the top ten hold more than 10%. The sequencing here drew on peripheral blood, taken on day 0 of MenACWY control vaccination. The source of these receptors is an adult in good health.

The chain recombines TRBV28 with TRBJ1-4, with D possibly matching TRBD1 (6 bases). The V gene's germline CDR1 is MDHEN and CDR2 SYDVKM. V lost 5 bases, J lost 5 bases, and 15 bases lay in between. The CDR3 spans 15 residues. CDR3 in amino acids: CASSPMDSYNEKLFF. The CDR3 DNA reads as TGTGCCAGCAGTCCTATGGACAGTTACAATGAAAAACTGTTTTTT.

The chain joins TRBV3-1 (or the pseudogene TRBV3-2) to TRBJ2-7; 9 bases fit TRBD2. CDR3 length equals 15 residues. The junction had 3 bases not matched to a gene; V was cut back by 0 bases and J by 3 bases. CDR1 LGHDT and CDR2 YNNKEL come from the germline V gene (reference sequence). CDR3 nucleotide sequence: TGTGCCAGCAGCCAAGAGGGGACTAGCAGCTACGAGCAGTACTTC. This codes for CASSQEGTSSYEQYF.

CDR3 in amino acids: CASSPSGGAADTQYF. CDR3 DNA sequence: TGTGCCAGCAGCCCTAGCGGGGGGGCAGCAGATACGCAGTATTTT. This rearrangement joins TRBV7-9 to TRBJ2-3; TRBD2 aligns across 12 bases. Germline lookup yields CDR1 SEHNR and CDR2 FQNEAQ (reference sequence). The CDR3 consists of 15 residues. Losses at the gene ends were 5 bases for V and 4 bases for J; bases not matched to a gene: 4.

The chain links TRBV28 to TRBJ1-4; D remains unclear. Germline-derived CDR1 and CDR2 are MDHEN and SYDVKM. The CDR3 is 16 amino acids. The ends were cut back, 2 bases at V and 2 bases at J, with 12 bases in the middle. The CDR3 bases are TGTGCCAGCAGTTTAGACTACGGCGCGACTAATGAAAAACTGTTTTTT. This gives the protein CASSLDYGATNEKLFF.

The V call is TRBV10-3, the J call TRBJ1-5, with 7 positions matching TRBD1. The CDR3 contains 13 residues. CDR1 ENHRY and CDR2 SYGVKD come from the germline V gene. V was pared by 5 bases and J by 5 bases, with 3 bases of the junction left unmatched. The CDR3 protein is CAISYRGDQPQHF. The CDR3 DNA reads TGTGCCATCAGTTACAGGGGTGATCAGCCCCAGCATTTT.

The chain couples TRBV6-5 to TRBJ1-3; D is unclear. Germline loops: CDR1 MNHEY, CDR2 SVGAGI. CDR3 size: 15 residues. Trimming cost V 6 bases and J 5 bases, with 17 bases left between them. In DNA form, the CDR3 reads TGTGCCAGCAGGCGCTCCTTCGAGGGTAGAAACACCATATATTTT. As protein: CASRRSFEGRNTIYF.

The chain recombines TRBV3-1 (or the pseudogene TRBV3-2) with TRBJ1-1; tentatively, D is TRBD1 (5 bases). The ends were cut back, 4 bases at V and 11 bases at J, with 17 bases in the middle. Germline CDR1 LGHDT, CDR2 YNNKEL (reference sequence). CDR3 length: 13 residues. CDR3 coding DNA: TGTGCCAGCAGCCCCGGGACTCCCCCTGGGGCTTTCTTT. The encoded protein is CASSPGTPPGAFF.

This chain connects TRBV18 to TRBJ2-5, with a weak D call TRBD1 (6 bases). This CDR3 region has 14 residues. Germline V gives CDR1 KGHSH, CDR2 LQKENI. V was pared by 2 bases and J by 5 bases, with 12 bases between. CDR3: CASSPATGLETQYF. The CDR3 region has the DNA TGTGCCAGCTCACCAGCAACAGGGTTGGAGACCCAGTACTTC.

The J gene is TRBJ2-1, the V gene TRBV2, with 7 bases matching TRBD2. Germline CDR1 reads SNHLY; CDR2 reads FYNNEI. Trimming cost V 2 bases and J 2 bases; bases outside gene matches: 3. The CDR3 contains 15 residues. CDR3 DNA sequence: TGTGCCAGCAGTGAATCCCTAGCGGCCTACAATGAGCAGTTCTTC. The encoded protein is CASSESLAAYNEQFF. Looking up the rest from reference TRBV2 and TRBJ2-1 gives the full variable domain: EPEVTQTPSHQVTQMGQEVILRCVPISNHLYFYWYRQILGQKVEFLVSFYNNEISEKSEIFDDQFSVERPDGSNFTLKIRSTKLEDSAMYFCASSESLAAYNEQFFGPGTRLTVL.

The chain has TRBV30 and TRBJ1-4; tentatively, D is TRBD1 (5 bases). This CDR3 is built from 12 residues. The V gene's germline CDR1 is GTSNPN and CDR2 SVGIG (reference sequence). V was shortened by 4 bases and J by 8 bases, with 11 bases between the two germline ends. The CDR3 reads CAWTEGDEKLFF. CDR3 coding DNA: TGTGCCTGGACCGAAGGGGACGAAAAACTGTTTTTT.

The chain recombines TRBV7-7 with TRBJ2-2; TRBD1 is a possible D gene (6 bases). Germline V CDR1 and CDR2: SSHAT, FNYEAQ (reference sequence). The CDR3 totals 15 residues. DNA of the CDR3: TGTGCTTCGACCCGGGACACCCTGAACACCGGGGAGCTGTTTTTT. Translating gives CASTRDTLNTGELFF.

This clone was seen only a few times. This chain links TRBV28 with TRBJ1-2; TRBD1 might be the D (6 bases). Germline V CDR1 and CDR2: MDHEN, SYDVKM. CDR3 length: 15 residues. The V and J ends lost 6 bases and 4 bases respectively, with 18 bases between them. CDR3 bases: TGTGCCAGCAGGGGCGAGGGGGGGGCTCCCTATGGCTACACCTTC. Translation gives CASRGEGGAPYGYTF.

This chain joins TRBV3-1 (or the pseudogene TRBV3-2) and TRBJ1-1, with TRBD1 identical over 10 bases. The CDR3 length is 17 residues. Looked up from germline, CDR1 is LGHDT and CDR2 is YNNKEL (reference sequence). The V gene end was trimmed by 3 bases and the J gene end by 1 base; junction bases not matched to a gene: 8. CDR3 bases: TGTGCCAGCAGCCAGGTATGGGACAGGGGAGAGAACACTGAAGCTTTCTTT. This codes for CASSQVWDRGENTEAFF.

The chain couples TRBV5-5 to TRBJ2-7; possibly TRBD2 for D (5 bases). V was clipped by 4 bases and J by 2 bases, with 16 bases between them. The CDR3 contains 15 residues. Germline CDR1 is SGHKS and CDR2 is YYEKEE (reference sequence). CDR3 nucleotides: TGTGCCAGCAGCGTTCTTTTGGGGAGAGCCTACGAGCAGTACTTC. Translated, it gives CASSVLLGRAYEQYF.

The CDR3 region has the DNA TGTGCCAGCAGTACCCAACAGGGTACGCCTGAAGCTTTCTTT. Amino acid sequence: CASSTQQGTPEAFF. The chain is built from TRBV6-5 and TRBJ1-1; D perhaps matches TRBD1 (6 bases). The CDR3 is made up of 14 amino acids. Germline CDR1 and CDR2: MNHEY and SVGAGI. V was clipped by 5 bases and J by 6 bases, with 16 bases between them.

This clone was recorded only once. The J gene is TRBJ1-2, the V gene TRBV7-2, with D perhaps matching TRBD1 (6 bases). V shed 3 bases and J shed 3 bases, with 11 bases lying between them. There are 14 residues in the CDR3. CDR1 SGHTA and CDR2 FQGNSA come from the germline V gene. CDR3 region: CASSFATGYYGYTF. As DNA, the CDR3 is TGTGCCAGCAGCTTCGCGACAGGATACTATGGCTACACCTTC.

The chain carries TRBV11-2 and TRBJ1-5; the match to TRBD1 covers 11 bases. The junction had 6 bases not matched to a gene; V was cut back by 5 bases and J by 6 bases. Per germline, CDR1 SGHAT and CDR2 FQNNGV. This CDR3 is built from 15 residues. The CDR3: CASSAGQGAFQPQHF. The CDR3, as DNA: TGTGCCAGCAGCGCCGGACAGGGGGCGTTTCAGCCCCAGCATTTT.

The CDR3 region has the DNA TGTGCCAGCTCACCAGCCCAGGGAATGGTGACCCAGTACTTC. Translated, it gives CASSPAQGMVTQYF. The chain recombines TRBV18 with TRBJ2-5, with D possibly TRBD1 on 5 matching bases. The V gene's germline CDR1 is KGHSH and CDR2 LQKENI. Trimming took off 2 bases at V and 7 bases at J, with 14 bases between the two ends. This CDR3 spans 14 amino acids.

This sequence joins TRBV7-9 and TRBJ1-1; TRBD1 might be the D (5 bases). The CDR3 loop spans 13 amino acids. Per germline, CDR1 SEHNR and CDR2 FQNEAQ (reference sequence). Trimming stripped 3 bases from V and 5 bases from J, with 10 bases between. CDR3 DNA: TGTGCCAGCAGCTTTCCGGGGGAAACTGAAGCTTTCTTT. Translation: CASSFPGETEAFF.

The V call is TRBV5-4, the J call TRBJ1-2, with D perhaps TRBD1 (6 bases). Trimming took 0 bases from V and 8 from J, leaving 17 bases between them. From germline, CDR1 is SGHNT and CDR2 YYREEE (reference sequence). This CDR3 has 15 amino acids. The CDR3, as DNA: TGTGCCAGCAGCTTGGAATTCCGGCAGGGGTGGGGCTACACCTTC. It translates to CASSLEFRQGWGYTF.

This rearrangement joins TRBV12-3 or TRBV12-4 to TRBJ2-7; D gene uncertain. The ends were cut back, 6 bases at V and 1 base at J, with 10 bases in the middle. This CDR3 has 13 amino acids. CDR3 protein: CASRRDFSYEQYF. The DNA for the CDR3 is TGTGCCAGCAGACGAGACTTTTCCTACGAGCAGTACTTC.

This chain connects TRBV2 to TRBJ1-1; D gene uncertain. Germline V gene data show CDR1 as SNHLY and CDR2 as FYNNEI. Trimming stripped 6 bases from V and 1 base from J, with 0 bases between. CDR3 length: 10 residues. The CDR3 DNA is TGTGCCAGCAGGAACACTGAAGCTTTCTTT. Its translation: CASRNTEAFF.

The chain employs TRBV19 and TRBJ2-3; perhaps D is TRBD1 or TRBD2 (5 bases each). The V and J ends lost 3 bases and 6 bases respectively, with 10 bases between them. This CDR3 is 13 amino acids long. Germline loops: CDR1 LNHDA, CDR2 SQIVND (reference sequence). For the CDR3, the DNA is TGTGCCAGTAGTATGGGGGAACCGGATACGCAGTATTTT. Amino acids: CASSMGEPDTQYF.

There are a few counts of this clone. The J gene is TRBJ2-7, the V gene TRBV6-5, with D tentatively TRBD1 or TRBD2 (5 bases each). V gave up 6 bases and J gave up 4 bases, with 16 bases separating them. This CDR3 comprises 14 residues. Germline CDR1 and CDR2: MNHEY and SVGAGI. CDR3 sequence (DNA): TGTGCCAGCAGCCCCGGGACGGACCTATACGAGCAGTACTTC. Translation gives CASSPGTDLYEQYF.

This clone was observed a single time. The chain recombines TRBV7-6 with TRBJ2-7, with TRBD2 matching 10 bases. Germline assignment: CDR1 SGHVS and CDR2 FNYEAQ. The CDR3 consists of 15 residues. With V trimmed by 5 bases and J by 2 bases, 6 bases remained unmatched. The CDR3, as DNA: TGTGCCAGCAGCACCGGGGGACTAGCGACCTACGAGCAGTACTTC. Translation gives CASSTGGLATYEQYF.

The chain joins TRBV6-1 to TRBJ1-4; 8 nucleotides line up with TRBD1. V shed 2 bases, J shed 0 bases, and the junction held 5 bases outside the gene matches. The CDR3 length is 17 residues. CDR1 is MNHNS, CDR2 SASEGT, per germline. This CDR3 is CASSEWDRLATNEKLFF. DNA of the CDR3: TGTGCCAGCAGTGAATGGGACAGGTTGGCAACTAATGAAAAACTGTTTTTT.

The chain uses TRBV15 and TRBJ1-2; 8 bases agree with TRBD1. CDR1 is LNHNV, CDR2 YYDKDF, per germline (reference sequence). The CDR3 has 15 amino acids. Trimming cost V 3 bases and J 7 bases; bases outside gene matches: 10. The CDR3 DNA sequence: TGTGCCACCAGCAGTAGAAGGCAGGGGGCGCGTGGCTACACCTTC. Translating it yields CATSSRRQGARGYTF.

The CDR3, as DNA: TGTGCCAGCAGCCCTGGGGGTTATGGCTACACCTTC. Translating gives CASSPGGYGYTF. This chain uses TRBV11-2 with TRBJ1-2; TRBD1 is a possible D gene (5 bases). Germline V gene data show CDR1 as SGHAT and CDR2 as FQNNGV. The CDR3 spans 12 residues. Trimming left V 5 bases short and J 5 bases short, with 9 bases between.

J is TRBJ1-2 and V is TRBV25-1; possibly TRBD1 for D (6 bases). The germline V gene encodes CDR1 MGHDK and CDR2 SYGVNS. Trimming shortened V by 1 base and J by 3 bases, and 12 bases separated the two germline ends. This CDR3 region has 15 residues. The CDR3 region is CASSEWGGGDYGYTF. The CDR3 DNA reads TGTGCCAGCAGTGAATGGGGAGGGGGTGACTATGGCTACACCTTC.